Shown below are 15 T cell receptor beta chains from a single sample sequenced in a study of regulatory T cells in long-lasting Graves disease. The time point was: newly diagnosed GD, antithyroid drugs for less than 3 months. PBMC RNA served as the TCR library source. iRepertoire HTBI primers and Arm-PCR of CDR3 regions built TCR beta libraries. TCRdb passed the multiplex PCR reads through MiXCR, listing each CDR3 protein once. The table shows roughly 610,000 distinct CDR3 sequences, with approximately 15% occurring only once. These data were likewise used in another study, on T cells in Graves' hyperthyroidism and ophthalmopathy.

The sequencing used peripheral blood mononuclear cells (PBMCs), collected at new diagnosis, from a patient treated with antithyroid drugs. These receptors came from a woman in her twenties or thirties with Graves disease.

This clonotype occurred a few times. This chain links TRBV5-1 with TRBJ1-3, with TRBD1 identical over 8 bases. The CDR3 covers 13 residues. The germline V gene has CDR1 SGHRS and CDR2 YFSETQ. The ends lost 5 bases at V and 4 bases at J; junction bases unmatched: 2. In nucleotides, the CDR3 is TGCGCCAGCAGGACAGGGGTCGGAAACACCATATATTTT. It codes for CASRTGVGNTIYF.

This clonotype was found many times. The gene calls are TRBV11-2 and TRBJ2-7; perhaps TRBD2 as D (5 bases). The V end was cut by 2 bases, the J end by 6 bases, with 17 bases between. There are 15 residues in the CDR3. Germline CDR1 and CDR2: SGHAT and FQNNGV. The DNA of the CDR3 is TGTGCCAGCAGCTTAAGCGGTCTGGAGGTCGTCGAGCAGTACTTC. Its protein product is CASSLSGLEVVEQYF.

This clonotype was seen at least ten times. V gene TRBV24-1 combines with J gene TRBJ2-5; TRBD1 agrees at 7 bases. The CDR3 runs to 15 residues. The germline CDR1 and CDR2 sequences are KGHDR and SFDVKD. The ends lost 3 bases at V and 2 bases at J; junction bases unmatched: 5. This chain's CDR3 is CATSDGGQSQETQYF. The CDR3 DNA follows: TGTGCCACCAGTGATGGGGGACAGAGTCAAGAGACCCAGTACTTC.

As to this clonotype: A much larger clone lies a single base off, so this may be a read error. This chain connects TRBV7-8 to TRBJ2-5, with D perhaps TRBD1 (5 bases). The germline CDR1 and CDR2 sequences are SGHVS and FQNEAQ. V was pared by 11 bases and J by 3 bases, with 13 bases between. CDR3 size: 12 residues. CDR3 sequence (DNA): TGTGCCTGTTTCAGGGTCAAAGAGACCCAGTACTTC. This translates into CACFRVKETQYF.

Only a few counts were recorded for this clonotype. The gene calls are TRBV20-1 and TRBJ1-4; the D is unclear. CDR1 is DFQATT, CDR2 SNEGSKA, per germline (reference sequence). The V end was cut by 2 bases, the J end by 7 bases, with 5 bases between. The CDR3 is 11 residues long. CDR3 bases: TGCAGTGCTAGATTCAGTGAAAAACTGTTTTTT. It translates to CSARFSEKLFF.

This clonotype was seen repeatedly, ten times or more. The chain employs TRBV2 and TRBJ1-2; the match to TRBD1 covers 7 bases. The CDR3 is 14 residues long. Losses at the gene ends were 6 bases for V and 0 bases for J; bases not matched to a gene: 4. Germline CDR1 and CDR2: SNHLY and FYNNEI. CDR3 in amino acids: CASRPGTANYGYTF. The CDR3, as DNA: TGTGCCAGCAGGCCCGGGACAGCTAACTATGGCTACACCTTC.

This clonotype was observed at least ten times. This chain connects TRBV28 to TRBJ1-2, with 8 bases that match TRBD1. The J segment lost 4 bases and the V segment lost 5 bases, leaving 15 bases of the junction unmatched. The CDR3 consists of 17 residues. CDR1 is MDHEN, CDR2 SYDVKM, per germline. The CDR3 here is CASSHIPGGVFPYGYTF. CDR3 sequence (DNA): TGTGCCAGCAGTCACATCCCAGGGGGCGTATTTCCCTATGGCTACACCTTC.

The rearrangement joins TRBV28 to TRBJ2-3; D might be TRBD2 (5 bases). Germline CDR1 is MDHEN and CDR2 is SYDVKM. The V end lost 5 bases, the J end lost 4 bases, and 10 bases lay between the germline ends. This CDR3 has 13 amino acids. DNA for the CDR3: TGTGCCAGCAGTGGGAGTTTCTCAGATACGCAGTATTTT. Protein: CASSGSFSDTQYF.

The CDR3 spells CASSQGGLDTQYF. The CDR3 DNA sequence: TGTGCCAGCAGCCAGGGCGGGCTAGATACGCAGTATTTT. The chain joins TRBV3-1 to TRBJ2-3; a possible D gene is TRBD2 (5 bases). The V end lost 3 bases, the J end lost 5 bases, and 9 bases lay between the germline ends. This CDR3 contains 13 residues. In germline, CDR1 is LGHDT, CDR2 YNNKEL (reference sequence).

The sample holds many counts of this clonotype. The chain recombines TRBV5-5 with TRBJ1-1; maybe TRBD1 (5 bases). This CDR3 is 15 amino acids long. CDR1 SGHKS and CDR2 YYEKEE come from the germline V gene (reference sequence). Trimming cost V 0 bases and J 4 bases, with 13 bases left between them. For the CDR3, the DNA is TGTGCCAGCAGCTTGGAGGCGGGGCGGGTCACTGAAGCTTTCTTT. Its translation is CASSLEAGRVTEAFF. Full variable domain (remainder filled in from reference TRBV5-5 and TRBJ1-1): DAGVTQSPTHLIKTRGQQVTLRCSPISGHKSVSWYQQVLGQGPQFIFQYYEKEERGRGNFPDRFSARQFPNYSSELNVNALLLGDSALYLCASSLEAGRVTEAFFGQGTRLTVV.

Worth noting for this clonotype: A much larger clone differs by one base, so this may be a read error. The chain has TRBV3-1 and TRBJ1-1, with D maybe TRBD1 (5 bases). This CDR3 has 15 residues. Deletions cut 4 bases from V and 6 bases from J, with 18 bases between. The germline V gene has CDR1 LGHDT and CDR2 YNNKEL (reference sequence). The CDR3 spells CASSRSRTLGAEAFF. DNA for the CDR3: TGTGCCAGCAGCCGGAGCCGGACCCTGGGGGCTGAAGCTTTCTTT.

The sample holds many counts of this clonotype. The gene calls are TRBV27 and TRBJ2-5, with unresolved D. The CDR3 extends over 13 amino acids. Germline V gene lookup returns CDR1 MNHEY and CDR2 SMNVEV (reference sequence). V lost 5 bases and J lost 1, with 8 bases in between. This chain's CDR3 is CASSPRPQETQYF. The CDR3 DNA reads as TGTGCCAGCAGTCCCCGCCCCCAAGAGACCCAGTACTTC.

Ten or more counts support this clonotype. This rearrangement joins TRBV7-2 to TRBJ2-1; D is uncertain. The CDR3 contains 15 residues. Germline loops: CDR1 SGHTA, CDR2 FQGNSA. V was trimmed by 8 bases and J by 8 bases, leaving 22 bases between them. This chain's CDR3 is CASLITPPGIDEQFF. Here the CDR3 DNA reads TGTGCCAGCCTAATAACCCCACCGGGCATCGATGAGCAGTTCTTC.

The V call is TRBV27, the J call TRBJ2-1, with TRBD2 matching over 8 bases. The CDR3 contains 18 residues. Germline V gene lookup returns CDR1 MNHEY and CDR2 SMNVEV (reference sequence). Trimming removed 2 bases from V and 10 bases from J; junction bases left unmatched: 19. CDR3 coding DNA: TGTGCCAGCAGTTTAATCCTGGTCGGGAGGGCGAGTCGAGAGGAGCAGTTCTTC. It codes for CASSLILVGRASREEQFF.

The sample holds many counts of this clonotype. The CDR3 loop reads CASSLLGTANTEAFF. The CDR3 coding sequence is TGTGCCAGCAGCTTACTAGGGACGGCGAACACTGAAGCTTTCTTT. V and J are TRBV7-2 and TRBJ1-1; the D gene is possibly TRBD1 (5 bases). Germline CDR1 SGHTA, CDR2 FQGNSA. Deletions cut 2 bases from V and 1 base from J, with 11 bases between. CDR3 length: 15 amino acids. The full variable domain, its missing parts supplied by reference TRBV7-2 and TRBJ1-1, is GAGVSQSPSNKVTEKGKDVELRCDPISGHTALYWYRQSLGQGLEFLIYFQGNSAPDKSGLPSDRFSAERTGGSVSTLTIQRTQQEDSAVYLCASSLLGTANTEAFFGQGTRLTVV.